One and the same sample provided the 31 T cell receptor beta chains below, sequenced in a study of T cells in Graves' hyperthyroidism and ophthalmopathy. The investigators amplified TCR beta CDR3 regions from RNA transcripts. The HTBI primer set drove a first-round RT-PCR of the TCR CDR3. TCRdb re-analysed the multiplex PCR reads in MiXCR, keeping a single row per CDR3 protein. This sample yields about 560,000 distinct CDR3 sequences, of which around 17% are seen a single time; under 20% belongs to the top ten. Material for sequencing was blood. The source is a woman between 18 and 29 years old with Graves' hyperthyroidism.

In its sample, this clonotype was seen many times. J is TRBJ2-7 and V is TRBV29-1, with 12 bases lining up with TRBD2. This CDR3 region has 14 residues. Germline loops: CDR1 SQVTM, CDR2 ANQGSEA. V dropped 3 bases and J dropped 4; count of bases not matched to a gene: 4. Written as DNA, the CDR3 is TGCAGCGTTGAGGCCGGGACTAGCGGGTACGAGCAGTACTTC. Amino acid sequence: CSVEAGTSGYEQYF.

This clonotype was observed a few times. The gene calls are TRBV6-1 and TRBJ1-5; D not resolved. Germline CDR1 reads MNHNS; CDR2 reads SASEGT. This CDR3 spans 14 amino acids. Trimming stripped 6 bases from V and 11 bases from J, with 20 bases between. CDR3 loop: CASRAFLGLEAQHF. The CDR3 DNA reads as TGTGCCAGCAGGGCTTTTTTAGGGCTGGAGGCCCAGCATTTT.

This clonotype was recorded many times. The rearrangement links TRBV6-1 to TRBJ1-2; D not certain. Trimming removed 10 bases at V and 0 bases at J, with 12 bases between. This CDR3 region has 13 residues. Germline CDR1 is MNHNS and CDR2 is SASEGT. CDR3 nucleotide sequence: TGTGCCATGCGCGGAGGAGCTAACTATGGCTACACCTTC. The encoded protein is CAMRGGANYGYTF.

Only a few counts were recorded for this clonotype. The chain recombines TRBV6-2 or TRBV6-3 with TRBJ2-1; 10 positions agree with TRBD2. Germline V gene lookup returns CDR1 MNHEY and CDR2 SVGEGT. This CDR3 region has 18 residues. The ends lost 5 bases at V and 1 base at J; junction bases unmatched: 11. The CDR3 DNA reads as TGTGCCAGCAGTCGCCTATGGACTAGCGGCTTATCCTACAATGAGCAGTTCTTC. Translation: CASSRLWTSGLSYNEQFF.

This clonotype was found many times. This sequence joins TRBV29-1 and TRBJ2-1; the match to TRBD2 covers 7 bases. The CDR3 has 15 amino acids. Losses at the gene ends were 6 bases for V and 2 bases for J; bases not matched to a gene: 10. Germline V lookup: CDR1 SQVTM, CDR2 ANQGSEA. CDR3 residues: CSVRGLRRPYNEQFF. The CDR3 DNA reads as TGCAGCGTAAGGGGACTACGAAGACCCTACAATGAGCAGTTCTTC.

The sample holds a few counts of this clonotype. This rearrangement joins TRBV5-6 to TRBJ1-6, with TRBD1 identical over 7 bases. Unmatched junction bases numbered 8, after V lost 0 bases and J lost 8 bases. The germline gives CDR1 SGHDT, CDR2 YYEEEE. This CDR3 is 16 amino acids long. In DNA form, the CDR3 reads TGTGCCAGCAGCTTGGCGACAGGGTTGATAGATTCACCCCTCCACTTT. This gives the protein CASSLATGLIDSPLHF.

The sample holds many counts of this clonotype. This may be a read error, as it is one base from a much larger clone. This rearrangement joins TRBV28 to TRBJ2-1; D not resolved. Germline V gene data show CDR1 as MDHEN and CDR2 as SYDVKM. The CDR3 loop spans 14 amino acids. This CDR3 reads CTSSLLGSYNEQFF. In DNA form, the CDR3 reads TGTACCAGCAGTTTATTAGGGTCCTACAATGAGCAGTTCTTC.

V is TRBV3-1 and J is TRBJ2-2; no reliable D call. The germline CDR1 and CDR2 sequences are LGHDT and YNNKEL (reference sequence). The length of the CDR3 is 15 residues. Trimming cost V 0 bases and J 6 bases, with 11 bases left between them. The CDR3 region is CASSQDYGLAGELFF. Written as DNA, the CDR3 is TGTGCCAGCAGCCAAGATTATGGGTTGGCCGGGGAGCTGTTTTTT.

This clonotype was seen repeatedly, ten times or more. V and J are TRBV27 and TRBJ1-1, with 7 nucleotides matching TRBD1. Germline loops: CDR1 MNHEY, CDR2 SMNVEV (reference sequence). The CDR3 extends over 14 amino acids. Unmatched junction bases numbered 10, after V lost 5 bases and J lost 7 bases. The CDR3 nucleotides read TGTGCCAGCAGTCCGTGGACAGGCTACCTTGAAGCTTTCTTT. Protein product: CASSPWTGYLEAFF.

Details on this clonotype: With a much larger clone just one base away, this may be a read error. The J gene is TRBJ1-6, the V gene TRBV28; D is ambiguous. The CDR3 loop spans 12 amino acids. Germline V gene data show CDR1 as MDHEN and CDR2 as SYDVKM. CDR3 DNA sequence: TGTACCAGCAGCTTCTATAATTCACCCCTCCACTTT. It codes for CTSSFYNSPLHF.

CDR3 loop: CASSKDTQRGYTF. CDR3 coding DNA: TGCGCCAGCAGCAAGGACACCCAGCGGGGCTACACCTTC. V usage is TRBV5-1 and J usage is TRBJ1-2; weak D call: TRBD1 (5 bases). Trimming took off 4 bases at V and 8 bases at J, with 15 bases between the two ends. There are 13 residues in the CDR3. Germline V gene data show CDR1 as SGHRS and CDR2 as YFSETQ.

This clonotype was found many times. Here the CDR3 reads CASSWGSRPNSPLHF. CDR3 in DNA: TGCGCCAGCAGCTGGGGGTCGCGCCCCAATTCACCCCTCCACTTT. The chain employs TRBV5-1 and TRBJ1-6; possibly TRBD1 for D (5 bases). This CDR3 contains 15 residues. CDR1 and CDR2 (germline): SGHRS, YFSETQ. Deletions cut 3 bases from V and 7 bases from J, with 14 bases between.

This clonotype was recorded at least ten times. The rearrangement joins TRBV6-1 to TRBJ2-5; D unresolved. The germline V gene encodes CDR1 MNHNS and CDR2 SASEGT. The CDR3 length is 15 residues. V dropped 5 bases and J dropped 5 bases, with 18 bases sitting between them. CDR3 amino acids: CASSQNLVSLETQYF. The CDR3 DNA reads TGTGCCAGCAGTCAAAATCTAGTGTCCCTGGAGACCCAGTACTTC.

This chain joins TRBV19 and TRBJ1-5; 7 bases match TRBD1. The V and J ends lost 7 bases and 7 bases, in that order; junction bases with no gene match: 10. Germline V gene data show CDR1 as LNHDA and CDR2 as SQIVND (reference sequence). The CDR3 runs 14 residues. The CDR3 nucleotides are TGTGCCAGTATCCGACAGGGTGGGGGACAGCCCCAGCATTTT. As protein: CASIRQGGGQPQHF.

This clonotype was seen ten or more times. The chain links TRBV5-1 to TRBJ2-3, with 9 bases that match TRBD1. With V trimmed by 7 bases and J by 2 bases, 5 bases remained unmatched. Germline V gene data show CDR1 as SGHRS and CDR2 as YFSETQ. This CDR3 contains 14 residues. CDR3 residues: CASGRQGDTDTQYF. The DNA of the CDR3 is TGCGCCAGCGGACGACAGGGGGACACAGATACGCAGTATTTT.

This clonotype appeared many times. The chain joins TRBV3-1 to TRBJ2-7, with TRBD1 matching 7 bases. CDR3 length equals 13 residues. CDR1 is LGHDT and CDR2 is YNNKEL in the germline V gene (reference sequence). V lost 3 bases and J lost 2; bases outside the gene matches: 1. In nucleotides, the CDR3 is TGTGCCAGCAGCCAGGGACAGCCCTACGAGCAGTACTTC. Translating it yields CASSQGQPYEQYF.

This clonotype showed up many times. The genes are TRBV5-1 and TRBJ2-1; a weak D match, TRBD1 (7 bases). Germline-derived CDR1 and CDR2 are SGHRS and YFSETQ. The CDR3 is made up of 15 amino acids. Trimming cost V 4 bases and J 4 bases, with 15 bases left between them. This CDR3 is CASSPRGEEYNEQFF. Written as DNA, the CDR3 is TGCGCCAGCAGCCCCAGGGGGGAGGAATACAATGAGCAGTTCTTC. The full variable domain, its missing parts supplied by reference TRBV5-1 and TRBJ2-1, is KAGVTQTPRYLIKTRGQQVTLSCSPISGHRSVSWYQQTPGQGLQFLFEYFSETQRNKGNFPGRFSGRQFSNSRSEMNVSTLELGDSALYLCASSPRGEEYNEQFFGPGTRLTVL.

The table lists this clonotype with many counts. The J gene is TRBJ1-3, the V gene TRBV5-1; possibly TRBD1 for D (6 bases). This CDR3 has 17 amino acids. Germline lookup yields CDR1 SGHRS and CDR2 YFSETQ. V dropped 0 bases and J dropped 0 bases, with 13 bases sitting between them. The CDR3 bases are TGCGCCAGCAGCTTGGAGGTCAGGGGAAGCTCTGGAAACACCATATATTTT. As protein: CASSLEVRGSSGNTIYF.

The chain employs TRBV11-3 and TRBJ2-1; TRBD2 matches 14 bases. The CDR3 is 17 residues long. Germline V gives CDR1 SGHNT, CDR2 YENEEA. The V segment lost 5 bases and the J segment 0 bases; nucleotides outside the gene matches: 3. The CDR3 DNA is TGTGCCAGCAGCCAGGGACTAGCGGGAGCCTCCTACAATGAGCAGTTCTTC. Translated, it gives CASSQGLAGASYNEQFF.

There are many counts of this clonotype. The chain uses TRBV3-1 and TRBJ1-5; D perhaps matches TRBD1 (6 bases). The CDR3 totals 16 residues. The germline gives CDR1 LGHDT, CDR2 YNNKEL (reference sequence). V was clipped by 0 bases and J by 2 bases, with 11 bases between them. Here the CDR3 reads CASSQDLQGGNQPQHF. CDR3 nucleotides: TGTGCCAGCAGCCAAGATCTACAGGGAGGCAATCAGCCCCAGCATTTT.

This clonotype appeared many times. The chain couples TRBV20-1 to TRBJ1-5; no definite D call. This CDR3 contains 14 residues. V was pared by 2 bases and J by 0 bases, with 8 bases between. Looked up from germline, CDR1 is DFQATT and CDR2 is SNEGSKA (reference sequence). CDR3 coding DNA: TGCAGTGCTAGAAAGCCGTTTAGCAATCAGCCCCAGCATTTT. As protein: CSARKPFSNQPQHF.

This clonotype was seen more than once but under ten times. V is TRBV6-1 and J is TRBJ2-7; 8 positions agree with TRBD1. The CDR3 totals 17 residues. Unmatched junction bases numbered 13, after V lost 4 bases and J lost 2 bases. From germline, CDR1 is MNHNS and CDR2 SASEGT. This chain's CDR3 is CASSARFGTGNPYEQYF. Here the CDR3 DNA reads TGTGCCAGCAGTGCCCGATTCGGGACAGGAAATCCCTACGAGCAGTACTTC.

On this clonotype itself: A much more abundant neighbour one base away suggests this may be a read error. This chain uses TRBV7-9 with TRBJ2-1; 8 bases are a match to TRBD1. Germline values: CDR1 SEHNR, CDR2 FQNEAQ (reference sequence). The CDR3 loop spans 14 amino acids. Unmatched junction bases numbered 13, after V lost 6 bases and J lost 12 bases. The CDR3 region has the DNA TGTGCCAGCAGTGCCAGGGGGCGTTTGGATGGGCAGTTCTTC. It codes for CASSARGRLDGQFF.

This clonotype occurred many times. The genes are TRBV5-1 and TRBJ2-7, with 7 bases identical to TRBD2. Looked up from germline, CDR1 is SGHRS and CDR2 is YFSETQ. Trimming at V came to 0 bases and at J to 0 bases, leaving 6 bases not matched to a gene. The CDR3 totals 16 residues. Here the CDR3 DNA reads TGCGCCAGCAGCTTGGAGAGGCGGGAGTCCTCCTACGAGCAGTACTTC. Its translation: CASSLERRESSYEQYF. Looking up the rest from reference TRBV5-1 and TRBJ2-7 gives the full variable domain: KAGVTQTPRYLIKTRGQQVTLSCSPISGHRSVSWYQQTPGQGLQFLFEYFSETQRNKGNFPGRFSGRQFSNSRSEMNVSTLELGDSALYLCASSLERRESSYEQYFGPGTRLTVT.

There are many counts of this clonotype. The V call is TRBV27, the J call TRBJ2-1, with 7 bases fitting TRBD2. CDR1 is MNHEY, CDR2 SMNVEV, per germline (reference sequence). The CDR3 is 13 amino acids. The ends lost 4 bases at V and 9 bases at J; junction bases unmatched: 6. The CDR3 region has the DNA TGTGCCAGCAGTTCCGCGGGGGTGCGTGAGCAGTTCTTC. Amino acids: CASSSAGVREQFF.

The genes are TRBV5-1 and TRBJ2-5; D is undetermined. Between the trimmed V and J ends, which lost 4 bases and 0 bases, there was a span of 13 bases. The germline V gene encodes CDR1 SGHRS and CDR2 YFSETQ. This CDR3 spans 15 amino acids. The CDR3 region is CASSPGLLHQETQYF. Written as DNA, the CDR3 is TGCGCCAGCAGCCCTGGTCTACTACACCAAGAGACCCAGTACTTC.

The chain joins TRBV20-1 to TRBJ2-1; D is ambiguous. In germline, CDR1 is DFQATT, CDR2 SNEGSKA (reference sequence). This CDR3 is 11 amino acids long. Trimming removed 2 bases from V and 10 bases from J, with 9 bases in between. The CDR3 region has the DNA TGCAGTGCTAGACGCACCGACGAGCAGTTCTTC. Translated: CSARRTDEQFF.

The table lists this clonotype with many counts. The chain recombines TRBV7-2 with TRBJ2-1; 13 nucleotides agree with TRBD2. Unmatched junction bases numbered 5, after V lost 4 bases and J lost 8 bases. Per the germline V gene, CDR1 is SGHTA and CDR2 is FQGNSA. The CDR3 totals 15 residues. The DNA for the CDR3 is TGTGCCAGCAGCTCCACTAGCGGGAGGGCCTATGAGCAGTTCTTC. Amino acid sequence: CASSSTSGRAYEQFF.

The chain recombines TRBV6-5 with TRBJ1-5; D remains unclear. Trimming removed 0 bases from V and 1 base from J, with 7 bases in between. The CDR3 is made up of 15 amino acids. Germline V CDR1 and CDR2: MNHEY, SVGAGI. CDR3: CASSYSGESNQPQHF. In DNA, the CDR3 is TGTGCCAGCAGTTACTCCGGGGAGAGCAATCAGCCCCAGCATTTT.

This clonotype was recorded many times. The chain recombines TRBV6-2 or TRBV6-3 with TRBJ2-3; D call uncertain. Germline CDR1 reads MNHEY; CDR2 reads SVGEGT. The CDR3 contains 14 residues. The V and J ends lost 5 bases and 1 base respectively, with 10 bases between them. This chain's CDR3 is CASSADPGTDTQYF. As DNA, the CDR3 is TGTGCCAGCAGTGCTGATCCGGGCACAGATACGCAGTATTTT.

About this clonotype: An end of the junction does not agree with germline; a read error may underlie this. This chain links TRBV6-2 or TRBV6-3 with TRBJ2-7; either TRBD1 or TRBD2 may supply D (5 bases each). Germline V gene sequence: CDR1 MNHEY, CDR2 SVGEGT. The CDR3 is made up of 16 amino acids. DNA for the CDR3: TGTGCCAGCAGTTATTTAGCGACGAGGACAATCTACAAGCAGTACTTC. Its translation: CASSYLATRTIYKQYF.